This T cell receptor (beta chain) was captured in a study of blood T cell repertoires in COVID-19. The overall study: Acute and convalescent COVID-19 samples came from the United States, Italy and Spain. Nucleic acid was either cDNA or gDNA, and it came from T cells, B-cell-depleted T cells, or PBMCs.

Methods used by the authors: Reference gene primer amplification yielded estimated nucleated cell counts. The data were produced by immunoSEQ multiplex PCR, yet TCRdb's version contains in-frame clones alone and is incomplete. For V, J and clone size, that table is used; D and trimming come from the DNA. This table has 90,000 or so clones, about 70% appearing once. CDR1 SGDLS and CDR2 YYNGEE come from the germline V gene. The CDR3 has 14 residues. V was cut by 0 bases and J by 7 bases, with 13 bases left in between. Material for sequencing was peripheral blood. The receptor's source is an older woman in a cohort sampled during active or convalescent COVID-19. This chain uses TRBV9 with TRBJ1-1; no reliable D call. CDR3 residues: CASSVDPDRGEAFF. CDR3 coding DNA: TGTGCCAGCAGCGTAGACCCCGACCGGGGTGAAGCTTTCTTT.